The 27 T cell receptor beta chains in this list originate from one sample, sequenced in a study of shared T cell receptors in the human thymus. TCRdb's copy holds only in-frame clones and misses some; the assay was immunoSEQ multiplex PCR. The table shows 630,000 or so clones, with around 87% occurring only once. These data were also filed under a second study, of human thymus T cells.

The sample consisted of thymocytes. These receptor sequences come from a boy under three years old with a congenital heart defect.

The CDR3 sequence: CASSLDVRGRTDTQYF. CDR3 nucleotides: TGTGCCAGCAGCTTGGATGTAAGGGGAAGAACAGATACGCAGTATTTT. The rearrangement joins TRBV5-4 to TRBJ2-3; maybe TRBD1 (5 bases). V shed 0 bases and J shed 3 bases, with 14 bases lying between them. The length of the CDR3 is 16 residues. The V gene's germline CDR1 is SGHNT and CDR2 YYREEE (reference sequence).

The CDR3 DNA follows: TGTGCCAGCAGCGCCCGGGAGATGGAGACCCAGTACTTC. Translated: CASSAREMETQYF. The J gene is TRBJ2-5, the V gene TRBV13; possibly TRBD2 for D (6 bases). In germline, CDR1 is PRHDT, CDR2 FYEKMQ (reference sequence). The CDR3 consists of 13 residues. With 5 bases removed from V and 5 bases from J, the gap between germline ends came to 12 bases.

The chain joins TRBV27 to TRBJ2-7; no firm D call. Trimming stripped 6 bases from V and 2 bases from J, with 17 bases between. The CDR3 is made up of 15 amino acids. From germline, CDR1 is MNHEY and CDR2 SMNVEV (reference sequence). The CDR3 bases are TGTGCCAGCAGGCCAACGTACGAGTTGCCCTACGAGCAGTACTTC. Protein sequence: CASRPTYELPYEQYF.

The chain employs TRBV27 and TRBJ2-1, with a possible D match to TRBD2 (7 bases). In germline, CDR1 is MNHEY, CDR2 SMNVEV (reference sequence). The CDR3 length is 14 residues. The ends were cut back, 8 bases at V and 4 bases at J, with 15 bases in the middle. CDR3 loop: CASGRAGEYNEQFF. DNA for the CDR3: TGTGCCAGCGGGAGGGCAGGGGAGTACAATGAGCAGTTCTTC.

V usage is TRBV18 and J usage is TRBJ1-1; D remains ambiguous. Trimming stripped 6 bases from V and 1 base from J, with 18 bases between. This CDR3 region has 16 residues. Germline CDR1 KGHSH, CDR2 LQKENI. Here the CDR3 reads CASSPAGSRRNTEAFF. DNA for the CDR3: TGTGCCAGCTCCCCCGCGGGATCCAGGAGGAACACTGAAGCTTTCTTT.

As regards this clone: At one boundary the junction diverges from the germline segment, which might be a read error. Other DNA sequences from this sample encode an identical CDR3 as well. The J gene is TRBJ2-3, the V gene TRBV29-1, with TRBD2 matching over 14 bases. Germline CDR1 reads SQVTM; CDR2 reads ANQGSEA. The CDR3 sequence is 19 residues long. The CDR3 sequence: CSPIPLMWGLAGDTDTQYF. CDR3 sequence (DNA): TGCAGCCCAATCCCGTTAATGTGGGGACTAGCGGGGGACACAGATACACAGTATTTT.

The chain joins TRBV9 to TRBJ2-5; no reliable D call. Germline V CDR1 and CDR2: SGDLS, YYNGEE. Trimming shortened V by 4 bases and J by 0 bases, and 22 bases separated the two germline ends. The CDR3 covers 18 residues. The CDR3 spells CASSPHVRPATYQETQYF. Here the CDR3 DNA reads TGTGCCAGCAGCCCCCACGTCAGGCCGGCTACGTACCAAGAGACCCAGTACTTC.

CDR3 residues: CASTKPSASGRVHEQFF. In nucleotides, the CDR3 is TGTGCCAGCACCAAACCCTCGGCTAGCGGGAGGGTCCATGAGCAGTTCTTC. This chain uses TRBV28 with TRBJ2-1; 12 positions match TRBD2. CDR1 MDHEN and CDR2 SYDVKM come from the germline V gene. V was clipped by 7 bases and J by 8 bases; unmatched bases: 15. CDR3 length: 17 amino acids. The whole variable domain, remainder taken from reference TRBV28 and TRBJ2-1, is DVKVTQSSRYLVKRTGEKVFLECVQDMDHENMFWYRQDPGLGLRLIYFSYDVKMKEKGDIPEGYSVSREKKERFSLILESASTNQTSMYLCASTKPSASGRVHEQFFGPGTRLTVL.

The J gene is TRBJ1-1, the V gene TRBV27; the match to TRBD1 covers 10 bases. The ends lost 0 bases at V and 6 bases at J; junction bases unmatched: 7. The CDR3 runs to 16 residues. Germline assignment: CDR1 MNHEY and CDR2 SMNVEV (reference sequence). CDR3 coding DNA: TGTGCCAGCAGTTTATCCGGGACAGGGGTAAGCGCTGAAGCTTTCTTT. Translated: CASSLSGTGVSAEAFF.

V is TRBV19 and J is TRBJ2-6, with a tentative D call TRBD1 (6 bases). The germline gives CDR1 LNHDA, CDR2 SQIVND (reference sequence). The CDR3 has 16 amino acids. V was cut by 0 bases and J by 0 bases, with 6 bases left in between. The CDR3 loop is CASSIEDSSGANVLTF. CDR3 nucleotide sequence: TGTGCCAGTAGTATAGAGGACAGCTCTGGGGCCAACGTCCTGACTTTC.

The chain joins TRBV19 to TRBJ2-5, with D possibly being TRBD2 (5 bases). The ends were cut back, 2 bases at V and 4 bases at J, with 17 bases in the middle. Germline-derived CDR1 and CDR2 are LNHDA and SQIVND (reference sequence). This CDR3 is built from 16 residues. DNA of the CDR3: TGTGCCAGTAGTATATCCGGGCGGGCCAAGGGAGAGACCCAGTACTTC. It is translated as CASSISGRAKGETQYF. The whole variable domain, remainder taken from reference TRBV19 and TRBJ2-5, is DGGITQSPKYLFRKEGQNVTLSCEQNLNHDAMYWYRQDPGQGLRLIYYSQIVNDFQKGDIAEGYSVSREKKESFPLTVTSAQKNPTAFYLCASSISGRAKGETQYFGPGTRLLVL.

The CDR3 bases are TGTGCCAGCAGTGAGTCAGGGGGGATTTACGAGCAGTACTTC. It encodes CASSESGGIYEQYF. V gene TRBV6-1 combines with J gene TRBJ2-7; a weak D match, TRBD1 (7 bases). There are 14 residues in the CDR3. The germline CDR1 and CDR2 sequences are MNHNS and SASEGT. V gave up 3 bases and J gave up 4 bases, with 13 bases separating them.

There are a few counts of this clone. This chain joins TRBV18 and TRBJ2-2; 9 nucleotides align to TRBD1. There are 17 residues in the CDR3. CDR1 and CDR2 from the germline V gene are KGHSH and LQKENI. Germline trimming cut 6 bases from V and 0 bases from J; bases unmatched to any gene: 8. Here the CDR3 reads CASSPYRQGANTGELFF. DNA for the CDR3: TGTGCCAGCTCCCCGTATCGACAGGGGGCGAACACCGGGGAGCTGTTTTTT.

This chain uses TRBV5-1 with TRBJ2-1; TRBD2 agrees at 14 bases. There are 19 residues in the CDR3. From germline, CDR1 is SGHRS and CDR2 YFSETQ. V lost 2 bases and J lost 5; bases outside the gene matches: 12. Here the CDR3 reads CASSLEAGLAGDRHNEQFF. The DNA of the CDR3 is TGCGCCAGCAGCTTAGAAGCGGGACTAGCGGGAGATCGGCACAATGAGCAGTTCTTC.

This chain links TRBV7-2 with TRBJ2-7, with 7 positions matching TRBD2. Germline trimming cut 3 bases from V and 9 bases from J; bases unmatched to any gene: 14. The CDR3 spans 15 residues. CDR1 is SGHTA and CDR2 is FQGNSA in the germline V gene. The CDR3 nucleotides are TGTGCCAGCAGCTTCGATGGGAGCGGGACCTCGGCGCAGTACTTC. It codes for CASSFDGSGTSAQYF.

The J gene is TRBJ1-3, the V gene TRBV9; 9 bases match TRBD1. The trim removed 0 bases at V and 2 bases at J, leaving 6 bases unmatched. CDR3 length equals 17 residues. The germline CDR1 and CDR2 sequences are SGDLS and YYNGEE. In DNA, the CDR3 is TGTGCCAGCAGCGTAGAAGTGGACAGGGGAGCTGGAAACACCATATATTTT. Amino acid sequence: CASSVEVDRGAGNTIYF.

This clone was detected only a few times. The V call is TRBV4-3, the J call TRBJ2-2, with TRBD2 matching over 14 bases. CDR1 is LGHNA and CDR2 is YSLEER in the germline V gene. CDR3 length: 18 residues. The ends lost 4 bases at V and 1 base at J; junction bases unmatched: 5. The CDR3 sequence is CASSRGLAGVLNTGELFF. Written as DNA, the CDR3 is TGCGCCAGCAGCCGGGGACTAGCGGGAGTGCTGAACACCGGGGAGCTGTTTTTT.

The chain combines TRBV6-1 with TRBJ1-3; a weak D match, TRBD1 (5 bases). V was cut by 2 bases and J by 2 bases, with 22 bases left in between. CDR1 and CDR2 from the germline V gene are MNHNS and SASEGT. The CDR3 consists of 19 residues. The CDR3 region has the DNA TGTGCCAGCAGTGAAAACACCCTTTCGACAGTTTTGGCTGGAAACACCATATATTTT. Its protein is CASSENTLSTVLAGNTIYF.

This clone was picked up one time. This sequence joins TRBV6-5 and TRBJ1-1, with 7 bases matching TRBD1. Germline CDR1 and CDR2: MNHEY and SVGAGI. The J segment lost 1 base and the V segment lost 6 bases, leaving 8 bases of the junction unmatched. The CDR3 loop spans 15 amino acids. CDR3 coding DNA: TGTGCCAGCAGACCCATCGACAGGGCGAACACTGAAGCTTTCTTT. Protein product: CASRPIDRANTEAFF.

CDR3 DNA: TGTGCCAGCAGTTTAACCACCGATTGGACAGGGGGGCATACGCAGTATTTT. Protein sequence: CASSLTTDWTGGHTQYF. The rearrangement links TRBV27 to TRBJ2-3; 10 bases are a match to TRBD1. Per the germline V gene, CDR1 is MNHEY and CDR2 is SMNVEV (reference sequence). V shed 2 bases, J shed 7 bases, and the junction held 12 bases outside the gene matches. The CDR3 spans 17 residues.

The chain carries TRBV27 and TRBJ1-5; D call uncertain. This CDR3 contains 12 residues. V was trimmed by 8 bases and J by 4 bases, leaving 9 bases between them. From germline, CDR1 is MNHEY and CDR2 SMNVEV (reference sequence). The CDR3 reads CASQTGNQPQHF. The CDR3, as DNA: TGTGCCAGCCAGACGGGGAATCAGCCCCAGCATTTT.

The genes are TRBV4-3 and TRBJ1-1, with D perhaps TRBD1 (6 bases). CDR1 is LGHNA and CDR2 is YSLEER in the germline V gene. Trimming removed 2 bases at V and 2 bases at J, with 30 bases between. CDR3 size: 21 residues. CDR3 amino acids: CASSQQGTTSFDIGSNTEAFF. DNA for the CDR3: TGCGCCAGCAGCCAACAGGGGACAACTAGTTTTGATATTGGTTCAAACACTGAAGCTTTCTTT.

The chain links TRBV9 to TRBJ2-2; D remains ambiguous. Per germline, CDR1 SGDLS and CDR2 YYNGEE. V gave up 0 bases and J gave up 8 bases, with 29 bases separating them. This CDR3 spans 20 amino acids. The CDR3 nucleotides read TGTGCCAGCAGCGTAGGATGGCAGGCCGAGTTGACCCCTCGAGCTGGGGAGCTGTTTTTT. It is translated as CASSVGWQAELTPRAGELFF.

The chain links TRBV7-9 to TRBJ1-1; D is possibly TRBD1 (6 bases). The CDR3 spans 12 residues. Germline V CDR1 and CDR2: SEHNR, FQNEAQ (reference sequence). Trimming left V 4 bases short and J 9 bases short, with 12 bases between. In DNA form, the CDR3 reads TGTGCCAGCAGCTCAGGGGTGCCCAAAGCTTTCTTT. It specifies CASSSGVPKAFF.

The chain uses TRBV4-1 and TRBJ1-3; 8 positions agree with TRBD1. Germline V gene sequence: CDR1 MGHRA, CDR2 YSYEKL. This CDR3 region has 15 residues. V lost 0 bases and J lost 5; bases outside the gene matches: 3. This CDR3 reads CASSQDGQGRNTIYF. The CDR3 region has the DNA TGCGCCAGCAGCCAAGACGGACAGGGAAGAAACACCATATATTTT.

V gene TRBV19 combines with J gene TRBJ2-1; 10 bases are a match to TRBD1. CDR1 LNHDA and CDR2 SQIVND come from the germline V gene (reference sequence). CDR3 length equals 16 residues. V trimming: 4 bases; J trimming: 6 bases; junction bases outside the gene matches: 9. As DNA, the CDR3 is TGTGCCAGTAGTAATGTCGGGACAGGGGTGGGCAATGAGCAGTTCTTC. This sequence encodes CASSNVGTGVGNEQFF.

The chain carries TRBV7-9 and TRBJ2-2; tentatively, D is TRBD2 (6 bases). Germline CDR1 SEHNR, CDR2 FQNEAQ (reference sequence). The V and J ends lost 3 bases and 3 bases respectively, with 14 bases between them. The CDR3 sequence is 16 residues long. The CDR3 sequence is CASSLEGKEDTGELFF. The CDR3 DNA reads TGTGCCAGCAGCTTGGAGGGGAAGGAGGACACCGGGGAGCTGTTTTTT.